This T cell receptor beta chain appears in the sequencing data of a study of blood T cell repertoires in COVID-19 (TCRdb year 2020). General notes on the study: Collaborator samples came from the United States, Italy and Spain and covered acute and convalescent phases of COVID-19. Samples were obtained from the ongoing ImmuneRACE study (first 160 participants) and from some 1,300 subjects provided by 6 global collaborators. A de-identified subject ID, COVID-19 status, age in years and sex were almost always included in the sample metadata. The material from the prospective study consisted of cDNA or gDNA derived from T cells, B-cell-depleted T cells, or PBMCs. A freely available public database, intended as a resource for researchers studying the immune response to SARS-CoV-2, is where the repertoires were released. Deeply sampled blood TCRbeta repertoires from subjects exposed to, actively infected with, or recovered from COVID-19 were included in the dataset. Where available, HLA class I and class II types were taken from metadata supplied by the sample provider and were not determined by assay-based typing. The full study reports these points: The amount of clinical and demographic metadata varied by source and participant and was provided uncurated.

Comments on this clone: This clone's antigen is unknown. Base qualities are missing; no much larger clone stands one base away.

The V end loses 4 bases and the J end loses 3 bases, and a stretch of 12 bases separates them. Reading the germline V gene gives CDR1 SGHDN and CDR2 FVKESK. From the cysteine up to the phenylalanine, the CDR3 has a length of 15 residues. Solely the CDR3 DNA is kept, with 45 bases framed from the first base. Whole blood was collected in K2EDTA tubes by collaborating institutions according to the institutions' own protocols. For TCRbeta analysis, collaborator samples were shipped as frozen whole blood, as isolated PBMCs, or as DNA extracted from either sample type. The immunoSEQ Assay, a bias-controlled multiplex PCR, was used to amplify TCRbeta CDR3 regions from genomic DNA. The authors processed their data as follows. The number of nucleated cells in each sample was estimated by amplification of reference gene primers within the assay. To quantify the absolute abundance of each unique TCRbeta CDR3 rearrangement, sequence reads were collapsed and filtered. For each sample, productive Simpson clonality was calculated as the square root of Simpson's diversity index across productive rearrangements. Drawn from immuneACCESS, this table holds only the in-frame rearrangements with V and J called that TCRdb kept. Clones are partly lost; checked studies trace under half to an unresolved V gene and leave the rest unexplained. V, J and clone size are those of that table, while D and trimming were read from the DNA. For this sample the table gives a few hundred thousand clones, of which about 89% were detected only once. The ten largest clones take up approximately 0.84% of the sample.

This TCR derives from a young man with acute or convalescent COVID-19. Material: peripheral blood. The rearrangement combines TRBV14 with TRBJ2-2; tentative D gene TRBD2, with 5 bases matching. This receptor carries the CDR3 CASSPSLEDTGELFF. The nucleotide sequence is given as TGTGCCAGCAGCCCATCCTTGGAGGACACCGGGGAGCTGTTTTTT.